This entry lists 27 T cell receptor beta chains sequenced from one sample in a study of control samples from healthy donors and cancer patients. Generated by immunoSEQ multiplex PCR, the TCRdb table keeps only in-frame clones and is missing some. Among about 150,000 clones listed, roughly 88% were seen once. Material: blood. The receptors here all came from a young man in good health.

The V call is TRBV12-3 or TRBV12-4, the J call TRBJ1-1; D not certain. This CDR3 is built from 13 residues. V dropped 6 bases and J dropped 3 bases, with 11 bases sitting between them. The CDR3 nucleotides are TGTGCCAGCAGGAGAGTTGGCTACACTGAAGCTTTCTTT. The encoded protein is CASRRVGYTEAFF.

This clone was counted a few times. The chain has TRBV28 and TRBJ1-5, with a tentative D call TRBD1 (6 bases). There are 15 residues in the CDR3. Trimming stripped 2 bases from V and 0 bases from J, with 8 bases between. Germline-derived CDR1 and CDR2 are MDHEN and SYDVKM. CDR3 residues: CASSLGQLSNQPQHF. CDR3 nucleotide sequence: TGTGCCAGCAGTTTAGGACAGCTTAGCAATCAGCCCCAGCATTTT.

The CDR3, as DNA: TGTGCCAGCAGTTCCCAGCGGGGGGGCCTCACAGATACGCAGTATTTT. Protein product: CASSSQRGGLTDTQYF. The rearrangement uses TRBV27 and TRBJ2-3; 10 bases fit TRBD2. The CDR3 is 16 residues long. The germline gives CDR1 MNHEY, CDR2 SMNVEV (reference sequence). V lost 4 bases and J lost 2; bases outside the gene matches: 6.

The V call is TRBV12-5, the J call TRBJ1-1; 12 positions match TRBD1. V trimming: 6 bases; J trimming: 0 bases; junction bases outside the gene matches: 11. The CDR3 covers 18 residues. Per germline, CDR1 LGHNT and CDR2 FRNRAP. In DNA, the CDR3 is TGTGCTAGTGGCAGAACGGGACAGGGGGCCAATATGAACACTGAAGCTTTCTTT. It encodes CASGRTGQGANMNTEAFF. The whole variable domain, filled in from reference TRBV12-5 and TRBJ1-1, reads DARVTQTPRHKVTEMGQEVTMRCQPILGHNTVFWYRQTMMQGLELLAYFRNRAPLDDSGMPKDRFSAEMPDATLATLKIQPSEPRDSAVYFCASGRTGQGANMNTEAFFGQGTRLTVV.

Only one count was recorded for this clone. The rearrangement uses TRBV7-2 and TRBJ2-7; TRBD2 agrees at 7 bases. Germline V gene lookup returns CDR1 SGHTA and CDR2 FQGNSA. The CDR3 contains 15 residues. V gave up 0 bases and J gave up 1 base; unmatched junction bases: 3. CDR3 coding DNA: TGTGCCAGCAGCTTAGCTAGCGGGCCTTCCTACGAGCAGTACTTC. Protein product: CASSLASGPSYEQYF.

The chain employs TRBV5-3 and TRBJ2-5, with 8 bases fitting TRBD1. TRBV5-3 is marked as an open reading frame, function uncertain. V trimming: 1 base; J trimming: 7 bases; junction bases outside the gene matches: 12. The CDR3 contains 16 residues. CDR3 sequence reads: CARSLLWDRRAGTQYF. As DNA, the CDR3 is TGTGCCAGAAGCTTGCTCTGGGACAGGCGAGCGGGGACCCAGTACTTC.

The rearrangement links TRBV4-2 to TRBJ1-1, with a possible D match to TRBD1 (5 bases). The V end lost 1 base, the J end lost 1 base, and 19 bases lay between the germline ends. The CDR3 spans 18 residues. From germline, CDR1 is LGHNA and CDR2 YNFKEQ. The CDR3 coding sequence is TGTGCCAGCAGCCAAGCGTGGATCTGGGGCAGGGAGAACACTGAAGCTTTCTTT. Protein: CASSQAWIWGRENTEAFF.

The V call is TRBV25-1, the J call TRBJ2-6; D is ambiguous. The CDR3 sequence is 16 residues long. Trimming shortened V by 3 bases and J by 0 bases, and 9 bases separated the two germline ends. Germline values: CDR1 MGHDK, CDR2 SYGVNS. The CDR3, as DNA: TGTGCCAGCAGTGAGCGTGGTTTCTCTGGGGCCAACGTCCTGACTTTC. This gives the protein CASSERGFSGANVLTF.

CDR3 in amino acids: CASRGTVDTQYF. For the CDR3, the DNA is TGTGCCAGCAGGGGGACAGTTGACACGCAGTATTTT. This rearrangement joins TRBV28 to TRBJ2-3, with TRBD1 matching over 7 bases. The CDR3 sequence is 12 residues long. The germline V gene encodes CDR1 MDHEN and CDR2 SYDVKM. J lost 9 bases, V lost 6 bases, and 6 bases had no gene match.

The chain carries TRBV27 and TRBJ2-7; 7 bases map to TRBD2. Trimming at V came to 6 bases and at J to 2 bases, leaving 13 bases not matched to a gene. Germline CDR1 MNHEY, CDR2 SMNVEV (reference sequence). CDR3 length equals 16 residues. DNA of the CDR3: TGTGCCAGCAGATATTCCGGGAGGAGCCGAACCTACGAGCAGTACTTC. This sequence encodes CASRYSGRSRTYEQYF.

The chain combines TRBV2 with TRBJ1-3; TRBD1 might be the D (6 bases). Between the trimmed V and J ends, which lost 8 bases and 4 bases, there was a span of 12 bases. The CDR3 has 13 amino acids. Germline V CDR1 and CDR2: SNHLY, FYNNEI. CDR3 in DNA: TGTGCCAGCCGAACAGGGCCCGGAAACACCATATATTTT. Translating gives CASRTGPGNTIYF.

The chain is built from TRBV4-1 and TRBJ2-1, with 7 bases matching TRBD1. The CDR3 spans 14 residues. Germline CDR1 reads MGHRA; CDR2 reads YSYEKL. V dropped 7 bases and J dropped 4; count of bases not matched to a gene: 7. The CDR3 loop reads CASTRDSQYNEQFF. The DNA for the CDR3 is TGCGCCAGCACCAGGGACAGCCAGTACAATGAGCAGTTCTTC.

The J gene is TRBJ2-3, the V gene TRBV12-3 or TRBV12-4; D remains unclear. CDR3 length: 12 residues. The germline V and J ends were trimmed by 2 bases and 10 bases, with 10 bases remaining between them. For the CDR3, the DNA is TGTGCCAGCAGTTTATCGGCCCCCCCGCAGTATTTT. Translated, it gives CASSLSAPPQYF.

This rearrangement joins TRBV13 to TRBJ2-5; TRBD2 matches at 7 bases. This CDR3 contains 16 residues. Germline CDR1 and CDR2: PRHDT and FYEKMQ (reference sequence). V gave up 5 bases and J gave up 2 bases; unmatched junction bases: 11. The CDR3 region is CASSLRGRGSQETQYF. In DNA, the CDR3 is TGTGCCAGCAGCCTCCGAGGGCGGGGGTCTCAAGAGACCCAGTACTTC.

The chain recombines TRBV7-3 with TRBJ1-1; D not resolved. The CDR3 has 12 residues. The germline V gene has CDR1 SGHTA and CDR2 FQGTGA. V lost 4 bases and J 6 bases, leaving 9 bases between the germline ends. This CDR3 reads CASSSPGSEAFF. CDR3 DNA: TGTGCCAGCAGCTCCCCCGGTTCTGAAGCTTTCTTT.

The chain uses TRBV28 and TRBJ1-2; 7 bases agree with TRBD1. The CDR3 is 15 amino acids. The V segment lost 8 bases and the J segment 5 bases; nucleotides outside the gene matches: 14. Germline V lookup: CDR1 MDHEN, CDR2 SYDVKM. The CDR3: CASQGGTVDAYGYTF. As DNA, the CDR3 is TGTGCCAGCCAGGGAGGGACAGTGGACGCGTATGGCTACACCTTC.

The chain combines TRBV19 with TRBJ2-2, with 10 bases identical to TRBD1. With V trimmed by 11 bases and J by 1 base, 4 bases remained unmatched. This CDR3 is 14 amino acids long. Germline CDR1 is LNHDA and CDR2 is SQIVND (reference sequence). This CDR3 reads CAGGDRGNTGELFF. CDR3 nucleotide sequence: TGTGCCGGCGGGGACAGGGGGAACACCGGGGAGCTGTTTTTT. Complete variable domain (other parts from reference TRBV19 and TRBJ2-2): DGGITQSPKYLFRKEGQNVTLSCEQNLNHDAMYWYRQDPGQGLRLIYYSQIVNDFQKGDIAEGYSVSREKKESFPLTVTSAQKNPTAFYLCAGGDRGNTGELFFGEGSRLTVL.

CDR3 in amino acids: CASSRQGTGGYGYTF. CDR3 coding DNA: TGTGCCAGCAGCCGACAGGGTACTGGAGGGTATGGCTACACCTTC. The chain employs TRBV6-2 or TRBV6-3 and TRBJ1-2; 7 nucleotides match TRBD1. V gave up 6 bases and J gave up 5 bases; unmatched junction bases: 12. The CDR3 extends over 15 amino acids. In germline, CDR1 is MNHEY, CDR2 SVGEGT.

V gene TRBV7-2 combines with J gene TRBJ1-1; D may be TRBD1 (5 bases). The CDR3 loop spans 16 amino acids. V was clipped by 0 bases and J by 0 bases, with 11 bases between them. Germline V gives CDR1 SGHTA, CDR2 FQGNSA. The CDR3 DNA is TGTGCCAGCAGCTTAGCTGGGGGTACAGTGAACACTGAAGCTTTCTTT. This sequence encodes CASSLAGGTVNTEAFF. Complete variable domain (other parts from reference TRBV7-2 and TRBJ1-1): GAGVSQSPSNKVTEKGKDVELRCDPISGHTALYWYRQSLGQGLEFLIYFQGNSAPDKSGLPSDRFSAERTGGSVSTLTIQRTQQEDSAVYLCASSLAGGTVNTEAFFGQGTRLTVV.

The CDR3 DNA reads as TGTGCCAGCAGCTCCGGGACAGGGTTTAGCACAGATACGCAGTATTTT. Translated, it gives CASSSGTGFSTDTQYF. The V call is TRBV7-8, the J call TRBJ2-3, with 9 bases lining up with TRBD1. CDR1 SGHVS and CDR2 FQNEAQ come from the germline V gene. Trimming removed 4 bases from V and 0 bases from J; junction bases left unmatched: 5. This CDR3 is built from 16 residues.

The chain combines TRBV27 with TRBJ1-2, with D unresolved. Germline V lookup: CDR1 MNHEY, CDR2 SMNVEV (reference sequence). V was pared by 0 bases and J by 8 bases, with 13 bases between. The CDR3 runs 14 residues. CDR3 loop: CASSLSGPKRGYTF. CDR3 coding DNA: TGTGCCAGCAGTTTATCGGGCCCTAAGCGGGGCTACACCTTC.

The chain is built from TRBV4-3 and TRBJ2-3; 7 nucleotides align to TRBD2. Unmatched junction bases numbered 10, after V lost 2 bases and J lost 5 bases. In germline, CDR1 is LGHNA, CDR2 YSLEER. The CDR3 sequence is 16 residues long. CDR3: CASSQRGGATKDTQYF. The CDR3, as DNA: TGCGCCAGCAGCCAAAGGGGAGGGGCCACGAAAGATACGCAGTATTTT.

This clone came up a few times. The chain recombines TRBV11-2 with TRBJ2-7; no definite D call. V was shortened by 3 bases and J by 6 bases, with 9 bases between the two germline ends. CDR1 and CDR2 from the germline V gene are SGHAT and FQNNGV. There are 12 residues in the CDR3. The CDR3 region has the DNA TGTGCCAGCAGCTTCGCAGCCGTCGAGCAGTACTTC. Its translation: CASSFAAVEQYF.

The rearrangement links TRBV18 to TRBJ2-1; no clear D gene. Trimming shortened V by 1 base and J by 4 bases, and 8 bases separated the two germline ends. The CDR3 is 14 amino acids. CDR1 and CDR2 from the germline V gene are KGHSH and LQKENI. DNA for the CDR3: TGTGCCAGCTCACCACGGCTAGAATACAATGAGCAGTTCTTC. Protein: CASSPRLEYNEQFF. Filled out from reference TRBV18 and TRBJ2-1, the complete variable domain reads NAGVMQNPRHLVRRRGQEARLRCSPMKGHSHVYWYRQLPEEGLKFMVYLQKENIIDESGMPKERFSAEFPKEGPSILRIQQVVRGDSAAYFCASSPRLEYNEQFFGPGTRLTVL.

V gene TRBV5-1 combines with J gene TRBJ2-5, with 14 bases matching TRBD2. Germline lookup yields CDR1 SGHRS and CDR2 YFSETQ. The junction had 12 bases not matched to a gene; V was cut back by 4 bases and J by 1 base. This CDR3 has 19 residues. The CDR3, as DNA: TGCGCCAGCAGCCGGCGACTAGCGGGGGGGCGGGACCCCCAAGAGACCCAGTACTTC. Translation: CASSRRLAGGRDPQETQYF.

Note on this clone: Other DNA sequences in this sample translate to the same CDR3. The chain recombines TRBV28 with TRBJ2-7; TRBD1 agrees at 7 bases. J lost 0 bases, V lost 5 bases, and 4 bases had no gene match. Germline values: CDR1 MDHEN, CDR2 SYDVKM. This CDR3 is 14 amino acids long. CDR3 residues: CASSLQGSSYEQYF. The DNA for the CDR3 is TGTGCCAGCAGTCTACAGGGGAGCTCCTACGAGCAGTACTTC.

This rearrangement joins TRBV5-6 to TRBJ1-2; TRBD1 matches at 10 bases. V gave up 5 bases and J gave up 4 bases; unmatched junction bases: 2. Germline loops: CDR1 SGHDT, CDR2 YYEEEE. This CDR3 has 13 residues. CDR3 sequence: CASRGTGVYGYTF. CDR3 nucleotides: TGTGCCAGCAGGGGGACAGGGGTCTATGGCTACACCTTC.